The entry that follows covers one T cell receptor beta chain sequence. No antigen is known for it. This sample stems from a study of shared clonotypes between healthy human individuals. TCRdb's table, derived via immunoSEQ multiplex PCR, lists solely in-frame clones and lacks some. Among about 500,000 clones listed, roughly three quarters were seen once. Notes on the study in general: Researchers sampled only blood; tissue repertoires likely differ. Clonotype sharing among donors likely depends on sequencing depth.

The sequencing sample was made of PBMCs. The origin of this receptor is a woman in her forties in good health. Some clones in this sample may be carry-over from other donors' samples.

The CDR3 DNA follows: TGCGCCAGCACCAGGACAGGGTCGGGCGAGCAGTACTTC. Translating gives CASTRTGSGEQYF. The genes are TRBV5-1 and TRBJ2-7, with 8 bases matching TRBD1. The CDR3 consists of 13 residues. Germline lookup yields CDR1 SGHRS and CDR2 YFSETQ. After removal of 6 bases from V and 6 bases from J, the junction contained 8 bases not matched to a gene.